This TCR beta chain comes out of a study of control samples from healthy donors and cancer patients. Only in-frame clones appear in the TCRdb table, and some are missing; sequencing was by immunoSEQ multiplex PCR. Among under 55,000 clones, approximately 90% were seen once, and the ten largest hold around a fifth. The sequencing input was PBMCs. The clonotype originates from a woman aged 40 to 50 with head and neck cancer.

In DNA form, the CDR3 reads TGTGCCAGCAGCCAAGGGACAGGGGCCACCGGGGAGCTGTTTTTT. It specifies CASSQGTGATGELFF. The gene calls are TRBV4-2 and TRBJ2-2; the match to TRBD1 covers 9 bases. This CDR3 is 15 amino acids long. Per the germline V gene, CDR1 is LGHNA and CDR2 is YNFKEQ. Unmatched junction bases numbered 1, after V lost 1 base and J lost 4 bases.